This T cell receptor beta chain was sequenced during a study of radiotherapy plus CTLA-4 blockade in lung cancer (dated by TCRdb to about 2018). For context, the study as a whole: Objective responses occurred in around 20% of enrolled patients, and roughly 30% achieved disease control.

The paper's findings and limits, for the study overall: After treatment with radiotherapy and ipilimumab, TCR clones that originated in tumors expanded in peripheral blood. Increased serum interferon-beta after radiation, together with early dynamic changes in blood T cell clones, were reported to be the strongest predictors of response.

The V end gives up 5 bases and the J end 5 bases, leaving 9 bases in the junction not matched to a gene. The germline V gene encodes CDR1 SGHTA and CDR2 FQGNSA. Reading from cysteine to phenylalanine, the CDR3 counts 16 amino acids. The sequence is cut down to CDR3 DNA, 48 bases in frame from base 1. The study evaluated CTLA-4 blockade (ipilimumab) given together with focal radiation therapy in patients who had chemo-refractory metastatic non-small-cell lung cancer. About this clone: Its target antigen remains unknown. The input lacks base qualities; no much larger clone sits a single base away.

The library was produced with the immunoSEQ multiplex PCR assay. TCRdb re-hosts the immuneACCESS table, in-frame sequences only. Its copies lack some clones; in the studies checked, an unresolved V gene accounts for under half of them, and the cause for the rest is not known. This sample has around 29,000 clones in its table, and roughly four fifths of those were observed once. Jointly, the top ten make up approximately 23% of the sample. This specimen consisted of peripheral blood, obtained from a patient treated with radiotherapy plus ipilimumab. The rearranged chain carries TRBV7-2 and TRBJ1-1, with 12 middle bases fitting TRBD1. The receptor was isolated from a human donor with non-small cell lung cancer that progressed on radiotherapy plus ipilimumab. The encoded CDR3 is CASSPGTGGASTEAFF. The base sequence is TGTGCCAGCAGCCCCGGGACAGGGGGCGCGAGTACTGAAGCTTTCTTT.